A selection of T cell receptor beta chains follows, all from one sample in a study of T cell repertoires in cytomegalovirus infection. One entry per CDR3 protein results from TCRdb running MiXCR on the reads. The table shows approximately 300,000 distinct CDR3 sequences, with 25% to 30% occurring only once. Their recognized antigens are unknown. The material was cultured PBMCs, obtained from culture after CMV antigen stimulation. The receptors derive from a human donor in good health (CMV status not recorded). Some clones in this sample may be carry-over from other donors' samples. CDR3s include the opening cysteine and the closing phenylalanine or tryptophan. The order of the fields is V gene, D gene, J gene, clone size, CDR3 DNA, CDR3 protein. The D gene is left open where the match is weak. A clone size is listed for some rows: how often the clone was seen (once, few, many), or a class if it is expanded.

v_call: TRBV28; d_call: -; j_call: TRBJ1-2; clone_size: many; cdr3_nt: TGTGCCAGCAGTTTGGGAGGGTATGGCTACACCTTC; cdr3_aa: CASSLGGYGYTF
v_call: TRBV19; d_call: TRBD1; j_call: TRBJ1-3; clone_size: -; cdr3_nt: TGTGCCAGTAGCGCGACAGGGTTGTTCGGAAACACCATATATTTT; cdr3_aa: CASSATGLFGNTIYF
v_call: TRBV27; d_call: -; j_call: TRBJ1-5; clone_size: -; cdr3_nt: TGTGCCAGCAGGCCCAGTACGGGAATTAGCAATCAGCCCCAGCATTTT; cdr3_aa: CASRPSTGISNQPQHF
v_call: TRBV10-3; d_call: TRBD1; j_call: TRBJ1-1; clone_size: few; cdr3_nt: TGTGCCATCTGGACAGGGGTAGGGAACACTGAAGCTTTCTTT; cdr3_aa: CAIWTGVGNTEAFF
v_call: TRBV29-1; d_call: -; j_call: TRBJ2-1; clone_size: once; cdr3_nt: TGCAGCGTTGAAAGGGCTCGCAGGGGCAATGAGCAGTTCTTC; cdr3_aa: CSVERARRGNEQFF
v_call: TRBV27; d_call: -; j_call: TRBJ2-3; clone_size: -; cdr3_nt: TGTGCCAGCAGTCCGTCGGAAGGGAATACGCAGTATTTT; cdr3_aa: CASSPSEGNTQYF
v_call: TRBV7-3; d_call: TRBD2; j_call: TRBJ2-7; clone_size: -; cdr3_nt: TGTGCCAGCAGCTTAACGTTAAGCGGGAGATCTGGCGAGCAGTACTTC; cdr3_aa: CASSLTLSGRSGEQYF
v_call: TRBV24-1; d_call: -; j_call: TRBJ2-1; clone_size: -; cdr3_nt: TGTGCCACCAGTGATGACAGGGAGCAGTTCTTC; cdr3_aa: CATSDDREQFF
v_call: TRBV7-8; d_call: -; j_call: TRBJ1-6; clone_size: many; cdr3_nt: TGTGCCAGCAGCGTCGTCGGGGGTGGGAATTCACCCCTCCACTTT; cdr3_aa: CASSVVGGGNSPLHF
v_call: TRBV5-1; d_call: -; j_call: TRBJ1-1; clone_size: -; cdr3_nt: TGCGCCAGCGAAGACGGAATGAACACTGAAGCTTTCTTT; cdr3_aa: CASEDGMNTEAFF
v_call: TRBV5-1; d_call: -; j_call: TRBJ1-6; clone_size: many; cdr3_nt: TGCGCCAGCAGCTTGGCTGCAGGGAATAATTCACCCCTCCACTTT; cdr3_aa: CASSLAAGNNSPLHF
v_call: TRBV24-1; d_call: -; j_call: TRBJ1-2; clone_size: once; cdr3_nt: TGTGCCACCAGTGATTTTGCGGGGAAGGGCTACACCTTC; cdr3_aa: CATSDFAGKGYTF
v_call: TRBV6-1; d_call: TRBD2; j_call: TRBJ2-7; clone_size: few; cdr3_nt: TGTGCCAGCAGTTTCCCCGGGACTAGCGGTTACGAGCAGTACTTC; cdr3_aa: CASSFPGTSGYEQYF
v_call: TRBV27; d_call: -; j_call: TRBJ1-6; clone_size: -; cdr3_nt: TGTGCCAGCAGTTTAATGGGTACCATTGCTTCACCCCTCCACTTT; cdr3_aa: CASSLMGTIASPLHF
v_call: TRBV5-5; d_call: TRBD1; j_call: TRBJ1-5; clone_size: -; cdr3_nt: TGTGCCAGCAGCTACCGACAGGGGCGACAGCCCCAGCATTTT; cdr3_aa: CASSYRQGRQPQHF
v_call: TRBV7-8; d_call: -; j_call: TRBJ1-5; clone_size: -; cdr3_nt: TGTGCCAGCAGCTACGGGCATCGGAGCAATCAGCCCCAGCATTTT; cdr3_aa: CASSYGHRSNQPQHF
v_call: TRBV19; d_call: TRBD1; j_call: TRBJ1-5; clone_size: -; cdr3_nt: TGTGCCAGTAGTGGACTGGGGACAGGCAATCAGCCCCAGCATTTT; cdr3_aa: CASSGLGTGNQPQHF
v_call: TRBV4-1; d_call: -; j_call: TRBJ1-2; clone_size: -; cdr3_nt: TGTGCCAGCAGCCAAGGAGGGGATTTTTTAGCTAACTATGGCTACACCTTC; cdr3_aa: CASSQGGDFLANYGYTF
v_call: TRBV4-2; d_call: -; j_call: TRBJ2-1; clone_size: -; cdr3_nt: TGTGCCAGCAGCCAAGAGGCGAGCGTTGGTGAGCAGTTCTTC; cdr3_aa: CASSQEASVGEQFF
v_call: TRBV29-1; d_call: -; j_call: TRBJ2-7; clone_size: few; cdr3_nt: TGCAGCGTTGATGGCGGAGAACTCTACGAGCAGTACTTC; cdr3_aa: CSVDGGELYEQYF
v_call: TRBV6-5; d_call: TRBD1; j_call: TRBJ1-6; clone_size: -; cdr3_nt: TGTGCCAGCAGTTACGGGCAGGGGGAGAATTCACCCCTCCACTTT; cdr3_aa: CASSYGQGENSPLHF
v_call: TRBV15; d_call: -; j_call: TRBJ1-4; clone_size: -; cdr3_nt: TGTGCCACCAGCAGAGATCCGGGGGGTGGTAATGAAAAACTGTTTTTT; cdr3_aa: CATSRDPGGGNEKLFF
v_call: TRBV15; d_call: -; j_call: TRBJ2-3; clone_size: few; cdr3_nt: TGTGCCACCAACATATCACCTCAGGATACGCAGTATTTT; cdr3_aa: CATNISPQDTQYF
v_call: TRBV3-1; d_call: -; j_call: TRBJ2-5; clone_size: few; cdr3_nt: TGTGCCAGCAGGGACGCCTCGGGAGAGACCCAGTACTTC; cdr3_aa: CASRDASGETQYF
v_call: TRBV7-2; d_call: TRBD2; j_call: TRBJ2-1; clone_size: many; cdr3_nt: TGTGCCAGCAGCTCCACCGGACTAGCGGGATTAAATGAGCAGTTCTTC; cdr3_aa: CASSSTGLAGLNEQFF
v_call: TRBV2; d_call: TRBD1; j_call: TRBJ1-5; clone_size: few; cdr3_nt: TGTGCCAGCGACTTCGGACAGGGCAATCAGCCCCAGCATTTT; cdr3_aa: CASDFGQGNQPQHF
v_call: TRBV12-5; d_call: -; j_call: TRBJ2-7; clone_size: -; cdr3_nt: TGTGCTAGTGGTTTAGGGGGGCGACACCCCTCCTACGAGCAGTACTTC; cdr3_aa: CASGLGGRHPSYEQYF